This TCR beta chain was profiled in a study of blood T cell repertoires in COVID-19. Background on the study: Sites across the United States, Italy and Spain contributed samples from acute and convalescent COVID-19.

Enrollees, roughly 18 to 89 years old, lived in some 24 US areas. V trimming: 0 bases; J trimming: 5 bases; junction bases outside the gene matches: 3. This CDR3 is built from 17 residues. From germline, CDR1 is LGHDT and CDR2 YNNKEL (reference sequence). Produced via immunoSEQ multiplex PCR; TCRdb's table is partial and in-frame only. The sample lists 120,000 to 150,000 clones, around 83% occurring once. The chain recombines TRBV3-1 (or the pseudogene TRBV3-2) with TRBJ2-1, with 14 bases identical to TRBD2. The sequence came from a woman aged 45-59 years who had been exposed to COVID-19. Sequencing used PBMCs or T cells enriched from blood (not recorded which). The CDR3 reads CASSQDMGLAGDNEQFF. Written as DNA, the CDR3 is TGTGCCAGCAGCCAAGATATGGGACTAGCGGGGGACAATGAGCAGTTCTTC.